The next 27 T cell receptor beta chains were all read from a single sample in a study of Graves' ophthalmopathy and Graves' hyperthyroidism listed by TCRdb under 2018. Sequencing was carried out with an Illumina HiSeq 2000. For repertoire sequencing, the TCR beta CDR3 regions were amplified from RNA transcripts. The first round of RT-PCR was done with HTBI primers and the Qiagen OneStep RT-PCR kit, and was followed by a second round of multiplex PCR, then size selection and purification. The public reads were quality trimmed at Q25 with fastp and then assembled into clones with MiXCR by TCRdb, keeping productive beta chains. A single entry per CDR3 protein holds the most common genes and DNA from its merged rows. The sample table shows just over 600,000 distinct CDR3 sequences, and 22% are seen once. The ten largest clonotypes hold approximately 7% of the sample. The sequencing sample was made of peripheral blood. The receptors derive from a woman younger than 30 with stable Graves' hyperthyroidism. Some clones in this sample may be carry-over from other donors' samples. Donor details come from another sample of the same person, matched by shared clones.

This clonotype was recorded many times. The rearrangement uses TRBV20-1 and TRBJ2-4; D possibly corresponds to TRBD2 (6 bases). The CDR3 consists of 14 residues. Germline V gives CDR1 DFQATT, CDR2 SNEGSKA (reference sequence). V was cut by 6 bases and J by 0 bases, with 12 bases left in between. CDR3: CSARLEIAKNIQYF. The CDR3 DNA sequence: TGCAGTGCCCGACTAGAAATAGCCAAAAACATTCAGTACTTC.

This clonotype was picked up many times. V and J are TRBV12-3 or TRBV12-4 and TRBJ2-5; weak D call: TRBD2 (6 bases). V lost 7 bases and J lost 3, with 15 bases in between. The CDR3 length is 14 residues. The CDR3 here is CASNRRGGEETQYF. DNA for the CDR3: TGTGCCAGCAATCGGAGGGGTGGAGAAGAGACCCAGTACTTC.

At least ten counts were recorded for this clonotype. The chain links TRBV4-2 to TRBJ2-7, with D tentatively TRBD1 or TRBD2 (5 bases each). Deletions cut 0 bases from V and 2 bases from J, with 11 bases between. This CDR3 has 15 residues. Germline CDR1 LGHNA, CDR2 YNFKEQ. The CDR3 reads CASSQEGQGAYEQYF. CDR3 in DNA: TGTGCCAGCAGCCAAGAAGGGCAGGGAGCCTACGAGCAGTACTTC.

In its sample, this clonotype was seen many times. This chain connects TRBV30 to TRBJ1-2; perhaps TRBD1 as D (6 bases). V was clipped by 5 bases and J by 4 bases, with 14 bases between them. In germline, CDR1 is GTSNPN, CDR2 SVGIG (reference sequence). The CDR3 extends over 13 amino acids. CDR3 loop: CAWGGGVFYGYTF. In DNA, the CDR3 is TGTGCCTGGGGCGGGGGCGTTTTCTATGGCTACACCTTC.

This chain uses TRBV7-8 with TRBJ2-2, with 7 bases lining up with TRBD1. This CDR3 has 14 residues. Germline loops: CDR1 SGHVS, CDR2 FQNEAQ. Losses at the gene ends were 3 bases for V and 7 bases for J; bases not matched to a gene: 5. CDR3 bases: TGTGCCAGCAGCTTCTCGGCAGGGGGCGGGGAGCTGTTTTTT. Residues: CASSFSAGGGELFF.

This clonotype was picked up many times. This chain connects TRBV2 to TRBJ1-2; 7 bases agree with TRBD1. V shed 5 bases, J shed 7 bases, and the junction held 4 bases outside the gene matches. Looked up from germline, CDR1 is SNHLY and CDR2 is FYNNEI. The CDR3 extends over 12 amino acids. The CDR3 sequence: CASSSTGFGYTF. The CDR3, as DNA: TGTGCCAGCAGTTCGACAGGGTTTGGCTACACCTTC.

CDR3 sequence: CASSSTREPMVPQHF. CDR3 DNA: TGTGCCAGCAGCTCGACCCGGGAGCCGATGGTCCCCCAGCATTTT. The chain combines TRBV7-8 with TRBJ1-5, with unresolved D. In germline, CDR1 is SGHVS, CDR2 FQNEAQ. The CDR3 is made up of 15 amino acids. The ends were cut back, 4 bases at V and 10 bases at J, with 20 bases in the middle.

This clonotype occurred many times. The chain has TRBV12-3 or TRBV12-4 and TRBJ2-5, with 16 nucleotides matching TRBD2. This CDR3 is built from 15 residues. Losses at the gene ends were 6 bases for V and 5 bases for J; bases not matched to a gene: 3. Here the CDR3 reads CASSLGLAGGETQYF. In DNA, the CDR3 is TGTGCCAGCAGCCTGGGACTAGCGGGAGGGGAGACCCAGTACTTC.

This clonotype occurred a few times. This chain connects TRBV19 to TRBJ1-5; 7 nucleotides match TRBD1. Germline V gene data show CDR1 as LNHDA and CDR2 as SQIVND (reference sequence). CDR3 length: 14 amino acids. Trimming took 5 bases from V and 9 from J; bases not matched to a gene: 10. The CDR3 DNA is TGTGCCAGTAGTCCCGGGGAGGGGGCTCGGCCCCAGCATTTT. Protein product: CASSPGEGARPQHF.

This clonotype was counted at least ten times. This chain connects TRBV20-1 to TRBJ2-2, with D possibly being TRBD2 (7 bases). V gave up 3 bases and J gave up 5 bases, with 13 bases separating them. Germline-derived CDR1 and CDR2 are DFQATT and SNEGSKA (reference sequence). The CDR3 is made up of 14 amino acids. CDR3 residues: CSASRGAGTGELFF. CDR3 coding DNA: TGCAGTGCTAGTCGGGGGGCCGGTACCGGGGAGCTGTTTTTT.

The genes are TRBV18 and TRBJ1-2; 9 bases are a match to TRBD1. Looked up from germline, CDR1 is KGHSH and CDR2 is LQKENI. Germline trimming cut 1 base from V and 4 bases from J; bases unmatched to any gene: 1. This CDR3 has 14 amino acids. The CDR3 loop is CASSPQGQGYGYTF. CDR3 sequence (DNA): TGTGCCAGCTCACCACAGGGACAGGGCTATGGCTACACCTTC.

The chain is built from TRBV27 and TRBJ2-7; 7 bases are a match to TRBD2. Germline V gene sequence: CDR1 MNHEY, CDR2 SMNVEV (reference sequence). Trimming at V came to 6 bases and at J to 1 base, leaving 6 bases not matched to a gene. This CDR3 comprises 14 residues. The CDR3 region is CASRLEGGSYEQYF. The CDR3 DNA is TGTGCCAGCAGGCTAGAGGGAGGGTCCTACGAGCAGTACTTC.

This clonotype was seen just once. The chain recombines TRBV4-1 with TRBJ2-2; 8 nucleotides match TRBD1. This CDR3 is built from 15 residues. V was pared by 0 bases and J by 7 bases, with 4 bases of the junction left unmatched. Germline V gives CDR1 MGHRA, CDR2 YSYEKL. This CDR3 reads CASSQEAGGGGELFF. CDR3 nucleotide sequence: TGCGCCAGCAGCCAAGAGGCAGGGGGCGGCGGGGAGCTGTTTTTT.

This clonotype was picked up many times. The chain joins TRBV27 to TRBJ2-5; TRBD1 matches at 7 bases. V lost 5 bases and J lost 1; bases outside the gene matches: 10. The CDR3 loop spans 16 amino acids. Per germline, CDR1 MNHEY and CDR2 SMNVEV (reference sequence). This CDR3 reads CASSLQGVMAQETQYF. The CDR3 DNA is TGTGCCAGCAGTCTCCAGGGGGTAATGGCCCAAGAGACCCAGTACTTC.

This clonotype was seen more than once but under ten times. CDR3 coding DNA: TGTGCCAGCAGACTCTTCTCCGGGGCGGGCACTGAAGCTTTCTTT. It translates to CASRLFSGAGTEAFF. The chain recombines TRBV7-9 with TRBJ1-1; D is perhaps TRBD1 (5 bases). V was clipped by 6 bases and J by 4 bases, with 18 bases between them. The CDR3 length is 15 residues. Germline V gene data show CDR1 as SEHNR and CDR2 as FQNEAQ (reference sequence).

This clonotype has at least ten counts. This chain links TRBV24-1 with TRBJ2-5; 8 nucleotides agree with TRBD1. Germline CDR1 and CDR2: KGHDR and SFDVKD. The CDR3 loop spans 16 amino acids. The trim removed 2 bases at V and 4 bases at J, leaving 8 bases unmatched. CDR3 nucleotide sequence: TGTGCCACCAGTGATTCGTACAGGGGGGTGGGAGAGACCCAGTACTTC. Amino acid sequence: CATSDSYRGVGETQYF.

This clonotype was counted ten times or more. This chain links TRBV24-1 with TRBJ1-2; 8 bases line up with TRBD1. The germline V gene has CDR1 KGHDR and CDR2 SFDVKD. The junction had 2 bases not matched to a gene; V was cut back by 3 bases and J by 0 bases. The CDR3 contains 15 residues. The CDR3 bases are TGTGCCACCAGTGATCGGACAGGGCCTAACTATGGCTACACCTTC. Protein sequence: CATSDRTGPNYGYTF.

This chain joins TRBV2 and TRBJ1-1, with TRBD1 matching 7 bases. Germline V CDR1 and CDR2: SNHLY, FYNNEI. V lost 7 bases, J lost 1 base, and 9 bases stayed unmatched. This CDR3 has 15 amino acids. The DNA for the CDR3 is TGTGCCAGCATTCTGAGGGGGCGACCGAACACTGAAGCTTTCTTT. Translation: CASILRGRPNTEAFF.

This clonotype was found many times. This chain connects TRBV20-1 to TRBJ2-6; D call uncertain. Germline-derived CDR1 and CDR2 are DFQATT and SNEGSKA (reference sequence). Between the trimmed V and J ends, which lost 6 bases and 4 bases, there was a span of 13 bases. This CDR3 is 14 amino acids long. The CDR3 spells CSAKVPPGANVLTF. The DNA of the CDR3 is TGCAGTGCAAAGGTGCCCCCCGGGGCCAACGTCCTGACTTTC.

The table lists this clonotype with many counts. The chain carries TRBV29-1 and TRBJ1-3; 7 nucleotides agree with TRBD1. Germline V gene data show CDR1 as SQVTM and CDR2 as ANQGSEA. J gave up 2 bases and V 4 bases, and 8 bases lay outside the gene matches. This CDR3 has 15 amino acids. CDR3 protein: CSVGAATGTGNTIYF. The CDR3 DNA is TGCAGCGTTGGGGCCGCGACAGGGACTGGAAACACCATATATTTT. Together with reference TRBV29-1 and TRBJ1-3, the CDR3 gives the full variable domain: SAVISQKPSRDICQRGTSLTIQCQVDSQVTMMFWYRQQPGQSLTLIATANQGSEATYESGFVIDKFPISRPNLTFSTLTVSNMSPEDSSIYLCSVGAATGTGNTIYFGEGSWLTVV.

This clonotype was counted at least ten times. Here the CDR3 DNA reads TGCAGTGCTGAAAGACCGAACTTGGCGTACTACGAGCAGTACTTC. This codes for CSAERPNLAYYEQYF. The chain carries TRBV20-1 and TRBJ2-7; D not resolved. Germline CDR1 is DFQATT and CDR2 is SNEGSKA (reference sequence). This CDR3 spans 15 amino acids. V was shortened by 5 bases and J by 3 bases, with 20 bases between the two germline ends.

The rearrangement uses TRBV29-1 and TRBJ1-2; weak D call: TRBD1 (6 bases). The V and J ends lost 5 bases and 6 bases respectively, with 13 bases between them. This CDR3 comprises 12 residues. The germline V gene has CDR1 SQVTM and CDR2 ANQGSEA. CDR3 protein: CSVPEGGNGYTF. For the CDR3, the DNA is TGCAGCGTTCCTGAGGGGGGCAATGGCTACACCTTC.

In this sample, this clonotype turned up many times. This chain uses TRBV30 with TRBJ2-7, with 7 positions matching TRBD1. V was clipped by 1 base and J by 3 bases; unmatched bases: 3. The CDR3 is 13 amino acids. Germline V gene data show CDR1 as GTSNPN and CDR2 as SVGIG (reference sequence). The chain's CDR3 is CAWSGDRGYEQYF. The CDR3 DNA reads TGTGCCTGGAGTGGGGACAGAGGCTACGAGCAGTACTTC.

This clonotype has a count of ten or more. One junction end does not reproduce the germline sequence, and a read error may be involved. This chain links TRBV7-2 with TRBJ2-7, with TRBD2 matching 7 bases. Germline V gene lookup returns CDR1 SGHTA and CDR2 FQGNSA. CDR3 length: 15 residues. The chain's CDR3 is CASSLWASGPYKQYF. CDR3 nucleotides: TGTGCCAGCAGCTTATGGGCTAGCGGCCCCTACAAGCAGTACTTC.

The V gene is TRBV7-2, the J gene TRBJ1-5; TRBD1 matches 7 bases. The CDR3 length is 13 residues. Germline loops: CDR1 SGHTA, CDR2 FQGNSA. The V and J ends lost 4 bases and 7 bases, in that order; junction bases with no gene match: 4. The CDR3 here is CASSSTGQQPQHF. The CDR3 DNA sequence: TGTGCCAGCAGCTCGACAGGGCAACAGCCCCAGCATTTT.

The genes are TRBV4-1 and TRBJ2-7; unclear D gene. The CDR3 extends over 15 amino acids. Trimming removed 3 bases at V and 1 base at J, with 13 bases between. Germline assignment: CDR1 MGHRA and CDR2 YSYEKL. The CDR3 loop is CASSQVGKKSYEQYF. In nucleotides, the CDR3 is TGCGCCAGCAGCCAGGTTGGTAAAAAGTCCTACGAGCAGTACTTC.

This clonotype has a single count. The V and J genes are TRBV7-8 and TRBJ2-7; 9 nucleotides align to TRBD1. The CDR3 extends over 12 amino acids. CDR1 and CDR2 from the germline V gene are SGHVS and FQNEAQ. The CDR3 DNA follows: TGTGCCAGCAGCTTAGGGGCAGGACAGGGGTGGGTG. It codes for CASSLGAGQGWV.